Below, one TCR beta chain is given with its context. Its antigen is still unknown. This sample was included in a study of cytomegalovirus exposure and HLA in healthy donors. Findings and limits, study-wide: V- and J-gene trimming of TCR beta was linked (in a later analysis) to a missense DCLRE1C variant. Using a false discovery rate of 0.05, a later analysis showed that 15,000 to 20,000 TCR beta sequences were associated with HLA alleles. According to the study, around 150 TCR beta chains were cytomegalovirus-associated.

The PCR used 60 Vbeta and 13 Jbeta primers. Generated by immunoSEQ multiplex PCR, the TCRdb table keeps only in-frame clones and is missing some. The sample records about 270,000 clones, about 75% being singletons. This CDR3 comprises 14 residues. Germline loops: CDR1 SEHNR, CDR2 FQNEAQ (reference sequence). The ends were cut back, 2 bases at V and 1 base at J, with 8 bases in the middle. The specimen was PBMCs. The TCR was taken from a female donor in good health and CMV-seronegative. The rearrangement uses TRBV7-9 and TRBJ1-1; D gene unclear. The CDR3 sequence is CASSLTRGNTEAFF. CDR3 sequence (DNA): TGTGCCAGCAGCTTAACACGGGGGAACACTGAAGCTTTCTTT.